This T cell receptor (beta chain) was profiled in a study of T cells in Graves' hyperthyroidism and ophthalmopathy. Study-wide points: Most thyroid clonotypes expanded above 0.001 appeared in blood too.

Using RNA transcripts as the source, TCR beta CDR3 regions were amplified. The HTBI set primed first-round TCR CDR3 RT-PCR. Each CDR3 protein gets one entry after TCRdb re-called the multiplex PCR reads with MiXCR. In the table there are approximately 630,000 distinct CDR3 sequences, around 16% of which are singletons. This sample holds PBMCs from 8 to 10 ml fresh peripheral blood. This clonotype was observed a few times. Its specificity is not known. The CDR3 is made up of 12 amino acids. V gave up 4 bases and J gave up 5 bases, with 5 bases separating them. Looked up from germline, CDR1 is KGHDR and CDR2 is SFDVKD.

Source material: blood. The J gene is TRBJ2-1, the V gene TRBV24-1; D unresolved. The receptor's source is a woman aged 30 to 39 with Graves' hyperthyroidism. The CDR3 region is CATSDLNNEQFF. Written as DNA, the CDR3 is TGTGCCACCAGTGACCTTAACAATGAGCAGTTCTTC.